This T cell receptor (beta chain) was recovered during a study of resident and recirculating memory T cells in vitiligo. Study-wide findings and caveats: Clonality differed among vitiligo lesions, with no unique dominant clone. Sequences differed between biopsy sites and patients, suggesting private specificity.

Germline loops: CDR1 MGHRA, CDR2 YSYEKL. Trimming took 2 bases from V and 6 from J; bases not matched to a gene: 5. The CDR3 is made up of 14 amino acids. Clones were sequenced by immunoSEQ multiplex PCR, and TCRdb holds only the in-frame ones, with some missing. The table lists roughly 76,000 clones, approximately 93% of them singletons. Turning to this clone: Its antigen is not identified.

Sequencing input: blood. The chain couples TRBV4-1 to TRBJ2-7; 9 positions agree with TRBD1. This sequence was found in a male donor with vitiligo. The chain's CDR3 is CASSQPGQGSEQYF. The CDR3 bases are TGCGCCAGCAGCCAACCGGGACAGGGCTCCGAGCAGTACTTC.